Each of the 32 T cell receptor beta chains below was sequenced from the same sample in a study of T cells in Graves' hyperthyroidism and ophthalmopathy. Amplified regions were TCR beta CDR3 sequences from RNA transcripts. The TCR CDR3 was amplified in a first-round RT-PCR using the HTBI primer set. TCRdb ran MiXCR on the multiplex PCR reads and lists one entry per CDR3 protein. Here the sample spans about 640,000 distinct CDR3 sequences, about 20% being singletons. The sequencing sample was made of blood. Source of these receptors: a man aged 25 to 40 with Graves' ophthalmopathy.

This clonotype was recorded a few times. The CDR3 nucleotides are TGTGCCAGCAGCTCCAGCGGGGGTAACTACGAGCAGTACTTC. Its translation: CASSSSGGNYEQYF. The rearrangement joins TRBV7-8 to TRBJ2-7, with 8 positions matching TRBD2. V lost 4 bases to trimming and J lost 3 bases; unmatched junction nucleotides: 5. From germline, CDR1 is SGHVS and CDR2 FQNEAQ. CDR3 length: 14 amino acids.

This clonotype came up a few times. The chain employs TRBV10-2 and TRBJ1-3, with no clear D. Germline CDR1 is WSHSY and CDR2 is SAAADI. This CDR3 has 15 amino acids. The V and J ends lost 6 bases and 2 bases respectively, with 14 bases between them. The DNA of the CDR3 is TGCGCCAGCAGCGAGAACAGCATTGCTGGAAACACCATATATTTT. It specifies CASSENSIAGNTIYF.

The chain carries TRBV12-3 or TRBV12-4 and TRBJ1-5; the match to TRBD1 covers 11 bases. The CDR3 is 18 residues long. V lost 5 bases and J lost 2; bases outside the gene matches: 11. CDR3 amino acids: CASSPGQGASGGNQPQHF. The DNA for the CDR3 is TGTGCCAGCAGTCCCGGACAGGGGGCGTCGGGGGGCAATCAGCCCCAGCATTTT.

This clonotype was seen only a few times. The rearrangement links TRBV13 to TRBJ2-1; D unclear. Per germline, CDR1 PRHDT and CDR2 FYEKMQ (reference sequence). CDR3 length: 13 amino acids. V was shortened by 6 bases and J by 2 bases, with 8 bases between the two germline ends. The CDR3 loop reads CASRKAPYNEQFF. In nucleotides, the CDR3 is TGTGCCAGCAGGAAAGCCCCCTACAATGAGCAGTTCTTC. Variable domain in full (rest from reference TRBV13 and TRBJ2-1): AAGVIQSPRHLIKEKRETATLKCYPIPRHDTVYWYQQGPGQDPQFLISFYEKMQSDKGSIPDRFSAQQFSDYHSELNMSSLELGDSALYFCASRKAPYNEQFFGPGTRLTVL.

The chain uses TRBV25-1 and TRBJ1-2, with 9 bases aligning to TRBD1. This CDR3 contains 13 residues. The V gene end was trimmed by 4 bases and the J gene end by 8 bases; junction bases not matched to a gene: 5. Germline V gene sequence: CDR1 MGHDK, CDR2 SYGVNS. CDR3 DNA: TGTGCCAGCAGTGCAACAGGGGGCGCGGGCTACACCTTC. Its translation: CASSATGGAGYTF.

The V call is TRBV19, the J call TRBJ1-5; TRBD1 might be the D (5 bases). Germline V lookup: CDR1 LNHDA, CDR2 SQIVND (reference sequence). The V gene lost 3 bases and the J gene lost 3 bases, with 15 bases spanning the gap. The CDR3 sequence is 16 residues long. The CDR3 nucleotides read TGTGCCAGTAGTATGGGACCGCTACTAGACAATCAGCCCCAGCATTTT. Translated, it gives CASSMGPLLDNQPQHF.

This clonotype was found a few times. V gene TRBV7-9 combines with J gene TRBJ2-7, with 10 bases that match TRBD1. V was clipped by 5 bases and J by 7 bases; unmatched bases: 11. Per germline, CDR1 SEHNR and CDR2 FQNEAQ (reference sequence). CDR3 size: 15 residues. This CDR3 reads CASSLLGQGTGEQYF. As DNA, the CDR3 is TGTGCCAGCAGCCTGCTGGGACAGGGGACGGGGGAGCAGTACTTC.

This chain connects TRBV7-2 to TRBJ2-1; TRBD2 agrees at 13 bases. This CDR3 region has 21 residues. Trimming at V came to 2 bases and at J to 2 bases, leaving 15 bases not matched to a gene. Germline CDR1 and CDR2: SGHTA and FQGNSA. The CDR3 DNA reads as TGTGCCAGCAGCTTAAGCCTTGGGACTAGCGGGATCAAAGGGGCCTACAATGAGCAGTTCTTC. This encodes CASSLSLGTSGIKGAYNEQFF.

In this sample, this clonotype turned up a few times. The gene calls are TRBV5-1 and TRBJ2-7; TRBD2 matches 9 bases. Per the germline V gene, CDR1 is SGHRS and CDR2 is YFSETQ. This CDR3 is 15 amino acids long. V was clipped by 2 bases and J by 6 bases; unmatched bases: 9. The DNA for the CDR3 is TGCGCCAGCAGCTTCGAGAGTAGCGGGAGACCCGAGCAGTACTTC. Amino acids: CASSFESSGRPEQYF.

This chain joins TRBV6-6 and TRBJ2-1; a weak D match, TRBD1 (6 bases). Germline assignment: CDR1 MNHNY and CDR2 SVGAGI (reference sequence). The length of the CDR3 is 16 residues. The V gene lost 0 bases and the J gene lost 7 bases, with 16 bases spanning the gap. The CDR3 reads CASSYSMSTGTNEQFF. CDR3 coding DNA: TGTGCCAGCAGTTACTCGATGTCGACAGGAACAAATGAGCAGTTCTTC.

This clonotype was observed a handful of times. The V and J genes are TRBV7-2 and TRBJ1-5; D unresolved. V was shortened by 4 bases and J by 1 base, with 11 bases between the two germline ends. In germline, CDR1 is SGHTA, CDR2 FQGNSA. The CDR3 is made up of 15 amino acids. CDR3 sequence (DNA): TGTGCCAGCAGCTCATCCACAGAAAGCAATCAGCCCCAGCATTTT. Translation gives CASSSSTESNQPQHF.

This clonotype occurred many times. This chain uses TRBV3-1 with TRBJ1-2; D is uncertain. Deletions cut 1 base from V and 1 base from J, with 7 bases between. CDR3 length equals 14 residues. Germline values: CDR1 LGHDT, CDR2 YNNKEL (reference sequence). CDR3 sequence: CASSQGEGNYGYTF. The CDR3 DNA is TGTGCCAGCAGCCAAGGCGAGGGTAACTATGGCTACACCTTC.

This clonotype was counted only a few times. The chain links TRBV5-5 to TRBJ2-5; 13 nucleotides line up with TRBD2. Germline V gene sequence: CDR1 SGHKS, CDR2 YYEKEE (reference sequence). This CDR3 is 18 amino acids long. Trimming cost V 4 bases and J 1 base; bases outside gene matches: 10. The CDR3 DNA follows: TGTGCCAGCAGCCAAGGACTAGCGGGAGCGATATTCCAAGAGACCCAGTACTTC. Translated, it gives CASSQGLAGAIFQETQYF.

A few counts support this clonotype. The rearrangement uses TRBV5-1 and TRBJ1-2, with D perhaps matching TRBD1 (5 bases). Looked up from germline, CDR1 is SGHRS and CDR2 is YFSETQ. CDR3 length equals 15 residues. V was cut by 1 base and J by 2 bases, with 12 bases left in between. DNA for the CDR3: TGCGCCAGCAGCTTGTCGGACAACAAGAACTATGGCTACACCTTC. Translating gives CASSLSDNKNYGYTF.

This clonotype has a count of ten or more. CDR3 loop: CSAPGLPKSTQYF. The CDR3 nucleotides read TGCAGTGCCCCGGGACTACCGAAATCTACCCAGTACTTC. The chain links TRBV20-1 to TRBJ2-5; 7 positions agree with TRBD2. The germline CDR1 and CDR2 sequences are DFQATT and SNEGSKA (reference sequence). V was pared by 6 bases and J by 8 bases, with 12 bases of the junction left unmatched. This CDR3 contains 13 residues.

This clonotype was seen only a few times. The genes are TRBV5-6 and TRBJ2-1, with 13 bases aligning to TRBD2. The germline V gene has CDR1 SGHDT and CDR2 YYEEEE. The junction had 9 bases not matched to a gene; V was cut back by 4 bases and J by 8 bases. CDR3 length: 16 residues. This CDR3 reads CASSHGLAGVGDEQFF. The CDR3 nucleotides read TGTGCCAGCAGCCACGGACTAGCGGGAGTAGGGGATGAGCAGTTCTTC.

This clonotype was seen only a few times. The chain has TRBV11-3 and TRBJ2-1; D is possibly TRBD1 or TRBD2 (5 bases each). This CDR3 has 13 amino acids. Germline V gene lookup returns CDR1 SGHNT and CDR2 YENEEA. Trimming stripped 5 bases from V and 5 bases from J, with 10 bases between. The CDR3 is CASSPEGNNEQFF. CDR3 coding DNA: TGTGCCAGCAGCCCCGAGGGGAACAATGAGCAGTTCTTC.

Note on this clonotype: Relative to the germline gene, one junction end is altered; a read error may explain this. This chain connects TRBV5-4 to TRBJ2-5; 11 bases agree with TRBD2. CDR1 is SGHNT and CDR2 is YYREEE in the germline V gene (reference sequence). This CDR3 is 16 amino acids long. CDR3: CVSSLGLAGGQETQYF. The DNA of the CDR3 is TGTGTCAGCAGCTTGGGGCTAGCGGGAGGCCAAGAGACCCAGTACTTC.

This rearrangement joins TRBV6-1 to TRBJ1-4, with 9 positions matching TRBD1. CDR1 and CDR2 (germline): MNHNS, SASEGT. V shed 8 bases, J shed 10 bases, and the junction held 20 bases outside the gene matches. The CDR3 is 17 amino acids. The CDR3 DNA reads TGTGCCAGCTCCAACACCGGGACAGGGCCCGCCAGGCGAAAACTGTTTTTT. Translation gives CASSNTGTGPARRKLFF.

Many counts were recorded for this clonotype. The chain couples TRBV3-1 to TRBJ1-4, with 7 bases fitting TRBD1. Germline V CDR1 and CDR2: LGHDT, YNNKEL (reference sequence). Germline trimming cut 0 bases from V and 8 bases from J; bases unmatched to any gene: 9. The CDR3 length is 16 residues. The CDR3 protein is CASSQENPTGKEKLFF. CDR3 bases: TGTGCCAGCAGCCAAGAAAATCCGACAGGGAAGGAAAAACTGTTTTTT.

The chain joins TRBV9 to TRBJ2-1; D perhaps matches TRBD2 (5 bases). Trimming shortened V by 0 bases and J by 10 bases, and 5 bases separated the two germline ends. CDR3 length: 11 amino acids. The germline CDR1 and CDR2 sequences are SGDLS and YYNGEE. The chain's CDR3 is CASSVGREQFF. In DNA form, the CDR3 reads TGTGCCAGCAGCGTAGGGAGGGAGCAGTTCTTC. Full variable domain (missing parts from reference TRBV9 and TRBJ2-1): DSGVTQTPKHLITATGQRVTLRCSPRSGDLSVYWYQQSLDQGLQFLIQYYNGEERAKGNILERFSAQQFPDLHSELNLSSLELGDSALYFCASSVGREQFFGPGTRLTVL.

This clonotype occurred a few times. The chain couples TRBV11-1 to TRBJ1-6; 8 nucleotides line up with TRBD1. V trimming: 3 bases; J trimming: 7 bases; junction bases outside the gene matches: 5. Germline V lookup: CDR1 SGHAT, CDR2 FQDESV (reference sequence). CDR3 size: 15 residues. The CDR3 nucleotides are TGTGCCAGCAGCTTTCAGGGGGCCGTGAATTCACCCCTCCACTTT. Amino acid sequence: CASSFQGAVNSPLHF.

The CDR3 coding sequence is TGCGCCAGCAGGGGGGACTTAAGTTCACCCCTCCACTTT. It encodes CASRGDLSSPLHF. The chain is built from TRBV5-1 and TRBJ1-6; perhaps TRBD1 as D (5 bases). The CDR3 covers 13 residues. Germline CDR1 SGHRS, CDR2 YFSETQ. V was clipped by 5 bases and J by 9 bases, with 12 bases between them.

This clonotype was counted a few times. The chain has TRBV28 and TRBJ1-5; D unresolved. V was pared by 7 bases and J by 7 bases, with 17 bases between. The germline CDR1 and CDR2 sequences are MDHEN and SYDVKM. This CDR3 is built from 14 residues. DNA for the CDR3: TGTGCCAGCAAAACACATACCGGGCGCCAGCCCCAGCATTTT. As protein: CASKTHTGRQPQHF.

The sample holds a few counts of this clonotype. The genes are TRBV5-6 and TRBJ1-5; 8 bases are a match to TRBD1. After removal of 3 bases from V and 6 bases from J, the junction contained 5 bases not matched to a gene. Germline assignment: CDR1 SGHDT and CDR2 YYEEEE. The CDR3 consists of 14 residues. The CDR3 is CASSSSGGFQPQHF. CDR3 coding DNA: TGTGCCAGCAGCTCATCAGGGGGCTTTCAGCCCCAGCATTTT.

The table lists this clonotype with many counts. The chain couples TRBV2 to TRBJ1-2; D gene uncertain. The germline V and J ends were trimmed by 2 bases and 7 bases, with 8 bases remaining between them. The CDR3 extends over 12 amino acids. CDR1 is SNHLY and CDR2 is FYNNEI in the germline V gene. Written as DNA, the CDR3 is TGTGCCAGCAGTGAAAGGATTGGTGGCTACACCTTC. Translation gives CASSERIGGYTF.

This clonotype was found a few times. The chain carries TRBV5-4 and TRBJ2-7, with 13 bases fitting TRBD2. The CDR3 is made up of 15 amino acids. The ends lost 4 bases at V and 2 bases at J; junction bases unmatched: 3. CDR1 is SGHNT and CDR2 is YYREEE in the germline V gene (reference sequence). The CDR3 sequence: CASSRTSGRTYEQYF. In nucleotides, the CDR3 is TGTGCCAGCAGCCGGACTAGCGGGAGAACCTACGAGCAGTACTTC.

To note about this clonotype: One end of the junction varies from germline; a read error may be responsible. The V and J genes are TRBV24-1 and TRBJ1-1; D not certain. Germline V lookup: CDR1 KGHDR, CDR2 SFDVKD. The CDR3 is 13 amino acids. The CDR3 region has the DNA TGTGCCACCGGTGACGGAAGACGGAGTGAAGCTTTCTTT. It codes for CATGDGRRSEAFF.

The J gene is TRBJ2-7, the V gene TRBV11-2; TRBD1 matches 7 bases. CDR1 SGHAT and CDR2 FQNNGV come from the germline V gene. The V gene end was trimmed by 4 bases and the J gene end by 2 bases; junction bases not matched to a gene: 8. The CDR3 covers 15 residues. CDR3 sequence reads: CASSSIRTGTYEQYF. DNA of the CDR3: TGTGCCAGCAGCTCGATAAGGACAGGAACCTACGAGCAGTACTTC.

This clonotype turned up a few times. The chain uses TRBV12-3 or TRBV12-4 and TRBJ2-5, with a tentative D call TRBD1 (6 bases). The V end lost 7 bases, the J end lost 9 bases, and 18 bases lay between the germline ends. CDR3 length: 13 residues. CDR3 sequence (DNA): TGTGCCAGCATCCCCCCGGACAGCTCGGCCCAGTACTTC. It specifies CASIPPDSSAQYF.

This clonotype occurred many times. The CDR3 sequence is CASSLRLGGREQFF. For the CDR3, the DNA is TGTGCCAGCAGCCTCCGACTAGGTGGTCGTGAGCAGTTCTTC. The chain has TRBV5-5 and TRBJ2-1; weak D call: TRBD2 (6 bases). V lost 4 bases to trimming and J lost 9 bases, with 17 bases between them. Germline-derived CDR1 and CDR2 are SGHKS and YYEKEE (reference sequence). This CDR3 comprises 14 residues. Variable domain in full (rest from reference TRBV5-5 and TRBJ2-1): DAGVTQSPTHLIKTRGQQVTLRCSPISGHKSVSWYQQVLGQGPQFIFQYYEKEERGRGNFPDRFSARQFPNYSSELNVNALLLGDSALYLCASSLRLGGREQFFGPGTRLTVL.

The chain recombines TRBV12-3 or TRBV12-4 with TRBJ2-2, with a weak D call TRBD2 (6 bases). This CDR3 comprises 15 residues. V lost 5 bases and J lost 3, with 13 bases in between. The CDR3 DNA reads TGTGCCAGCAGTCCCCGACTAGACGACACCGGGGAGCTGTTTTTT. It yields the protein CASSPRLDDTGELFF.